The rows below give T cell receptor beta chains drawn from one sample of a study of blood T cell repertoires in COVID-19. Measured with immunoSEQ multiplex PCR; TCRdb has only the in-frame clones, and not every one. The table includes fewer than 65,000 clones, roughly 84% detected once. The specimen was peripheral blood. All receptors come from a man aged 30 to 45 with COVID-19, enrolled during active disease. Both conserved end residues are part of each CDR3. A D gene is named only where the DNA matches it firmly.

V gene: TRBV19
J gene: TRBJ1-5
D gene: -
CDR3 protein: CASTKTGGQPQHF

V gene: TRBV13
J gene: TRBJ1-5
D gene: -
CDR3 protein: CASSLGGVGQPQHF

V gene: TRBV10-3
J gene: TRBJ1-1
D gene: -
CDR3 protein: CAISESTHEAFF

V gene: TRBV28
J gene: TRBJ2-3
D gene: TRBD2
CDR3 protein: CASSQLAGGPDTQYF

V gene: TRBV9
J gene: TRBJ1-1
D gene: TRBD1
CDR3 protein: CASSTGGLNTEAFF

V gene: TRBV4-1
J gene: TRBJ2-5
D gene: -
CDR3 protein: CASSHGGRGQETQYF

V gene: TRBV15
J gene: TRBJ2-7
D gene: -
CDR3 protein: CATSRGSSYEQYF

V gene: TRBV2
J gene: TRBJ1-2
D gene: -
CDR3 protein: CASTVEKGDYGYTF

V gene: TRBV2
J gene: TRBJ2-5
D gene: -
CDR3 protein: CASSESPRGAETQYF

V gene: TRBV27
J gene: TRBJ1-1
D gene: -
CDR3 protein: CASSLVGVNTEAFF